Presented here are 2 T cell receptor beta chains from one specimen sequenced in a study of T cell changes during pregnancy in multiple sclerosis. Sequencing used immunoSEQ multiplex PCR; TCRdb keeps in-frame clones, though not all of them. The table has more than 10,000 clones, around four fifths seen once; the top ten hold 11%. Sequencing was performed on CD8+ T cells from peripheral blood mononuclear cells, taken after pregnancy. The receptor set was obtained from a female donor in good health, enrolled as a control in a pregnancy study.

This chain connects TRBV6-5 to TRBJ1-1; possible D gene TRBD1, 6 bases. The V and J ends lost 6 bases and 1 base respectively, with 12 bases between them. CDR3 size: 14 residues. CDR1 and CDR2 from the germline V gene are MNHEY and SVGAGI. The CDR3 DNA follows: TGTGCCAGCAGACTCACAGGGACGAACACTGAAGCTTTCTTT. Its translation: CASRLTGTNTEAFF.

A single count supports this clone. The chain combines TRBV7-8 with TRBJ1-1; D gene unclear. This CDR3 spans 16 amino acids. Trimming removed 5 bases at V and 3 bases at J, with 19 bases between. The germline V gene encodes CDR1 SGHVS and CDR2 FQNEAQ. The CDR3: CASSPSGFPEDTEAFF. CDR3 nucleotide sequence: TGTGCCAGCAGCCCCTCCGGGTTCCCAGAAGACACTGAAGCTTTCTTT.